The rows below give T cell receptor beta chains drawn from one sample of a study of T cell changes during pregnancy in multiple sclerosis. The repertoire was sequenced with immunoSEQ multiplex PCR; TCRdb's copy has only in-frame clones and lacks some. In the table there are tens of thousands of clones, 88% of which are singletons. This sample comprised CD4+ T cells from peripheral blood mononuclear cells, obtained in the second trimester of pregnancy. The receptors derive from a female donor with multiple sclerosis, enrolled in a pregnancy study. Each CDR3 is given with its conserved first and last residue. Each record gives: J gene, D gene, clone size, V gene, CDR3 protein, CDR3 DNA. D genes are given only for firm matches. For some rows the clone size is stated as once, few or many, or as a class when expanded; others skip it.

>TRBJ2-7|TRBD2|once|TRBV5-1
CASSLGSSARERYEQYF
TGCGCCAGCAGCTTGGGATCTTCGGCGCGGGAGAGATACGAGCAGTACTTC
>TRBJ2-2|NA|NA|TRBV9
CASSVESDTLTGELFF
TGTGCCAGCAGCGTAGAGTCCGACACCCTCACCGGGGAGCTGTTTTTT
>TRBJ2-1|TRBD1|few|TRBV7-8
CASSLRTGRDEQFF
TGTGCCAGCAGCTTAAGGACAGGGCGGGATGAGCAGTTCTTC
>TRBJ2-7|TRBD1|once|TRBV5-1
CASSIRGTGGTYEQYF
TGCGCCAGCAGCATCCGGGGGACAGGTGGTACCTACGAGCAGTACTTC
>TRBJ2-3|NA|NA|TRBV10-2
CASRQLVGLTDTQYF
TGCGCCAGCAGACAGCTCGTTGGGCTAACAGATACGCAGTATTTT
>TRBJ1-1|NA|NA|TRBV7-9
CASSLVAAAEAFF
TGTGCCAGCAGCTTAGTCGCGGCTGCTGAAGCTTTCTTT
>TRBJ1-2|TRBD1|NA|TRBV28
CASSSPGGADYGYTF
TGTGCCAGCAGCTCCCCAGGGGGCGCTGACTATGGCTACACCTTC
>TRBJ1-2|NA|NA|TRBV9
CASSVAAQAHGYTF
TGTGCCAGCAGCGTAGCTGCACAGGCCCATGGCTACACCTTC
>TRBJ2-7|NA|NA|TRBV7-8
CASSYRADLSYEQYF
TGTGCCAGCAGCTACAGGGCAGACCTTTCCTACGAGCAGTACTTC
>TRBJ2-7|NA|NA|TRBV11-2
CASSLPGPYEQYF
TGTGCCAGCAGCCTACCGGGTCCCTACGAGCAGTACTTC
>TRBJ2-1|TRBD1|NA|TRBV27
CASSLGTGGSQSYNEQFF
TGTGCCAGCAGTTTAGGGACAGGGGGTTCTCAGTCCTACAATGAGCAGTTCTTC
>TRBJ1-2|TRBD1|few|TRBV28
CASSFPPAGGGYTF
TGTGCCAGCAGTTTCCCACCCGCAGGGGGAGGCTACACCTTC
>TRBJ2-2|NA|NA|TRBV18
CASSRDFGGELFF
TGTGCCAGCTCACGGGACTTCGGAGGGGAGCTGTTTTTT
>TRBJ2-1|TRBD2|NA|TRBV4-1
CASSQEAGATYNEQFF
TGCGCCAGCAGCCAAGAAGCGGGAGCCACCTACAATGAGCAGTTCTTC
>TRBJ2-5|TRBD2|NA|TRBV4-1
CASSQRGGPLRETQYF
TGCGCCAGCAGCCAAAGGGGAGGGCCCCTCCGGGAGACCCAGTACTTC
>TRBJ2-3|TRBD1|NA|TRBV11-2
CASSPTGVDTQYF
TGTGCCAGCAGCCCGACAGGGGTAGATACGCAGTATTTT
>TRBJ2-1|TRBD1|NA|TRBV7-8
CASSLAGGGRSYNEQFF
TGTGCCAGCAGCTTAGCAGGGGGCGGACGCTCCTACAATGAGCAGTTCTTC
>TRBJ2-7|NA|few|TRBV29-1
CSVERAGSPPYF
TGCAGCGTTGAGCGGGCCGGGTCGCCGCCGTACTTC
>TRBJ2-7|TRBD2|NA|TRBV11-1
CASSFQGSGSYEQYF
TGTGCCAGCAGCTTTCAGGGTAGCGGGAGCTACGAGCAGTACTTC
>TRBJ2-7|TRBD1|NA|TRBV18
CASSLGQDEQYF
TGTGCCAGCTCACTCGGACAGGACGAGCAGTACTTC
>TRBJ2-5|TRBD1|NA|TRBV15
CATSRGLPGGTETQYF
TGTGCCACCAGCAGAGGTCTGCCAGGGGGAACGGAGACCCAGTACTTC
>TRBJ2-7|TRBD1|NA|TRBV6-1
CASSRARQGYEQYF
TGTGCCAGCAGCAGGGCTAGACAGGGCTACGAGCAGTACTTC
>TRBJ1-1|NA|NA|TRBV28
CASSRLGGPNTEAFF
TGTGCCAGCAGTCGCCTGGGGGGGCCCAACACTGAAGCTTTCTTT
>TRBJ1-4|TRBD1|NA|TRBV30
CAYNRDSEKLFF
TGTGCCTATAACCGGGACAGTGAAAAACTGTTTTTT
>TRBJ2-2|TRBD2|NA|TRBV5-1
CASSLATSGRTGELFF
TGCGCCAGCAGCTTGGCGACTAGCGGGAGGACCGGGGAGCTGTTTTTT
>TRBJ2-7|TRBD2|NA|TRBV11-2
CASTLTSGRAYEQYF
TGTGCCAGCACCCTTACTAGCGGGAGGGCCTACGAGCAGTACTTC
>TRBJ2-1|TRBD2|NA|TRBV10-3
CAIGPSGRGSYNEQFF
TGTGCCATCGGGCCTAGCGGGAGGGGCTCCTACAATGAGCAGTTCTTC
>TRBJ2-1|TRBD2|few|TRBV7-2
CASSLLGTSGREQFF
TGTGCCAGCAGCTTACTAGGGACTAGCGGCAGAGAGCAGTTCTTC
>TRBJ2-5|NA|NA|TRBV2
CASRGQGMETQYF
TGTGCCAGCCGTGGGCAGGGGATGGAAACCCAGTACTTC
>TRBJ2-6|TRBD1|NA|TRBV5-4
CASSLRDRGRVPSGANVLTF
TGTGCCAGCAGCTTGCGGGACAGGGGTCGAGTGCCTTCTGGGGCCAACGTCCTGACTTTC
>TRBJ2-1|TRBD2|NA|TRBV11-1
CASRSRSGPYNEQFF
TGTGCCAGCAGATCCCGTAGCGGGCCTTACAATGAGCAGTTCTTC
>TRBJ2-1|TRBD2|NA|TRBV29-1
CSAGTSSYNEQFF
TGCAGCGCAGGGACTAGCAGCTACAATGAGCAGTTCTTC
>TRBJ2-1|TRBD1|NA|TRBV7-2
CASSLGGQANEQFF
TGTGCCAGCAGCTTAGGGGGACAGGCCAATGAGCAGTTCTTC
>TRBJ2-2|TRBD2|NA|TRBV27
CASGNSGRDTGELFF
TGTGCCAGCGGGAATAGCGGGAGGGACACCGGGGAGCTGTTTTTT
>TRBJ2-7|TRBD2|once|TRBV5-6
CASSTGTSGFSYEQYF
TGTGCCAGCAGCACCGGGACTAGCGGGTTCTCCTACGAGCAGTACTTC
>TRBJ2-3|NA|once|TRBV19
CASRVADTQYF
TGTGCCAGTAGGGTAGCGGATACGCAGTATTTT
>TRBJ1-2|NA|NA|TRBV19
CASSEGKGQYGYTF
TGTGCCAGTAGTGAGGGAAAGGGTCAATATGGCTACACCTTC
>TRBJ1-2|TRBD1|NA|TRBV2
CASSALGQVISWGYTF
TGTGCCAGCAGCGCTTTAGGACAGGTGATTTCGTGGGGCTACACCTTC
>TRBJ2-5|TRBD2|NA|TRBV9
CASSVGLAEETQYF
TGTGCCAGCAGCGTAGGACTAGCGGAAGAGACCCAGTACTTC
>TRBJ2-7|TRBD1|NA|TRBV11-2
CASSGQGREQYF
TGTGCCAGCAGCGGACAGGGGAGGGAGCAGTACTTC
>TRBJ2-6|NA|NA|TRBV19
CASSQRGTSLGANVLTF
TGTGCCAGTAGCCAACGGGGGACCTCTCTGGGGGCCAACGTCCTGACTTTC
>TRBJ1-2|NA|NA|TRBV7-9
CASSLSGNGYTF
TGTGCCAGCAGTCTTTCGGGGAATGGCTACACCTTC
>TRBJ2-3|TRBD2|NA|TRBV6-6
CASKKAGGTDTQYF
TGTGCCAGCAAGAAAGCGGGGGGCACAGATACGCAGTATTTT
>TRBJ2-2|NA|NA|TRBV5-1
CASSLSVTGELFF
TGCGCCAGCAGCTTGTCCGTTACCGGGGAGCTGTTTTTT
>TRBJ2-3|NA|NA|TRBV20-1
CSARRGDTQYF
TGCAGTGCAAGGCGAGGAGATACGCAGTATTTT
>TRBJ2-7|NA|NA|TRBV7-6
CASSPPGNYEQYF
TGTGCCAGCAGTCCTCCGGGAAACTACGAGCAGTACTTC
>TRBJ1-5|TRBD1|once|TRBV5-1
CASSPGDSPNQPQHF
TGCGCCAGCAGCCCAGGGGACAGCCCTAATCAGCCCCAGCATTTT
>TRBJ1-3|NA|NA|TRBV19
CASSFGGSWRNTIYF
TGTGCCAGTAGTTTCGGTGGAAGCTGGAGGAACACCATATATTTT
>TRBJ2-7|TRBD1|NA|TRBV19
CASSPGDRYEQYF
TGTGCCAGTAGTCCCGGGGACAGATACGAGCAGTACTTC
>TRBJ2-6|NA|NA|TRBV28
CASSLWETGANVLTF
TGTGCCAGCAGTTTATGGGAGACCGGGGCCAACGTCCTGACTTTC
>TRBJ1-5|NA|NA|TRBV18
CASSPLQGSNQPQHF
TGTGCCAGCTCACCTCTTCAGGGTAGCAATCAGCCCCAGCATTTT
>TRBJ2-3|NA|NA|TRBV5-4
CASSSGTSGSTDTQYF
TGTGCCAGCAGCTCCGGGACTTCGGGGTCCACAGATACGCAGTATTTT
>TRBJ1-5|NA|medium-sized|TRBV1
CTSSQDWMTDNQPQHF
TGCACCAGCAGCCAAGACTGGATGACAGATAATCAGCCCCAGCATTTT